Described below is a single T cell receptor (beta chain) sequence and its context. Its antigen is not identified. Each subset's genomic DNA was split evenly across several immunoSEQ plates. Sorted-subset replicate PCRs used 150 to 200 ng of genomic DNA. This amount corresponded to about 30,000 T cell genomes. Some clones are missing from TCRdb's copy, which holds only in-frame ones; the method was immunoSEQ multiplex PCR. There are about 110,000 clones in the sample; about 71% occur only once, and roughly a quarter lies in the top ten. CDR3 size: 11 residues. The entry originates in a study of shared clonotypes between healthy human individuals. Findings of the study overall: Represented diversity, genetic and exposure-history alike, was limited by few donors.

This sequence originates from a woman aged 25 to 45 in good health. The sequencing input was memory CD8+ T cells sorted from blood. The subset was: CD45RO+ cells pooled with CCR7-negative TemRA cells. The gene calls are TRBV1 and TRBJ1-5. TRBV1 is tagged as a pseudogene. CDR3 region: CTSRGSRPQHF. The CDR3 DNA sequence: TGCACCAGCAGGGGATCCCGACCCCAGCATTTT.